This T cell receptor (beta chain) derives from a study of OX40 agonist ivuxolimab in advanced cancers. Repertoires were generated with immunoSEQ multiplex PCR, while TCRdb's copy carries only in-frame clones and drops some. The data contain 55,000 to 70,000 clones, about 92% of them seen just once; the ten biggest clones take up more than 1%. This clone appeared once. V was cut by 1 base and J by 6 bases, with 7 bases left in between. Germline CDR1 and CDR2: SGHRS and YFSETQ. The CDR3 extends over 13 amino acids. The rearrangement joins TRBV5-1 to TRBJ1-4, with D hard to call. Here the sequenced sample was CD4+ or CD8+ T cells sorted from blood, taken in a trial of the OX40 agonist ivuxolimab. The TCR was taken from an adult with an advanced solid tumor such as melanoma, head and neck, liver or kidney cancer. CDR3 nucleotide sequence: TGCGCCAGCAGCTTGTACAAGGATGAAAAACTGTTTTTT. Translated: CASSLYKDEKLFF.